The 8 T cell receptor beta chains presented below share a single source sample, sequenced in a study of blood T cell repertoires in COVID-19. Assay used: immunoSEQ multiplex PCR; TCRdb lists only in-frame clones, some missing. The sample yields a few hundred thousand clones, 65% to 90% seen once. Sequencing was carried out using peripheral blood. The receptors were gathered from a woman in her sixties or seventies with COVID-19, enrolled during active disease.

This clone has a single count. V is TRBV7-9 and J is TRBJ1-1; D is undetermined. Germline V gives CDR1 SEHNR, CDR2 FQNEAQ (reference sequence). This CDR3 region has 13 residues. Trimming shortened V by 4 bases and J by 4 bases, and 10 bases separated the two germline ends. CDR3 in DNA: TGTGCCAGCAGCTCTAGTCCTACCACTGAAGCTTTCTTT. This gives the protein CASSSSPTTEAFF.

The chain links TRBV3-1 (or the pseudogene TRBV3-2) to TRBJ1-6, with D hard to call. Germline CDR1 and CDR2: LGHDT and YNNKEL (reference sequence). This CDR3 has 15 residues. V shed 1 base and J shed 6 bases, with 10 bases lying between them. The CDR3 loop is CASSQGGGVNSPLHF. In DNA, the CDR3 is TGTGCCAGCAGCCAAGGAGGCGGGGTTAATTCACCCCTCCACTTT.

The chain uses TRBV7-2 and TRBJ2-2; 11 positions match TRBD2. In germline, CDR1 is SGHTA, CDR2 FQGNSA. The CDR3 is 18 residues long. V lost 4 bases, J lost 0 bases, and 7 bases stayed unmatched. This CDR3 is CASSSGTSGYPNTGELFF. The CDR3 coding sequence is TGTGCCAGCAGCTCCGGGACTAGCGGTTATCCGAACACCGGGGAGCTGTTTTTT.

This clone was picked up a small number of times. The chain combines TRBV5-1 with TRBJ1-2, with D unresolved. With 0 bases removed from V and 2 bases from J, the gap between germline ends came to 11 bases. The CDR3 consists of 15 residues. The germline CDR1 and CDR2 sequences are SGHRS and YFSETQ. The DNA for the CDR3 is TGCGCCAGCAGCTTGGGTTTGGCCTCAAACTATGGCTACACCTTC. It yields the protein CASSLGLASNYGYTF. The full variable domain, its missing parts supplied by reference TRBV5-1 and TRBJ1-2, is KAGVTQTPRYLIKTRGQQVTLSCSPISGHRSVSWYQQTPGQGLQFLFEYFSETQRNKGNFPGRFSGRQFSNSRSEMNVSTLELGDSALYLCASSLGLASNYGYTFGSGTRLTVV.

The rearrangement uses TRBV11-3 and TRBJ2-5; D not certain. V lost 4 bases, J lost 5 bases, and 11 bases lay in between. Germline loops: CDR1 SGHNT, CDR2 YENEEA. The CDR3 is made up of 13 amino acids. CDR3 region: CASSYSRTETQYF. CDR3 DNA: TGTGCCAGCAGCTACAGCCGAACTGAGACCCAGTACTTC.

This clone appeared once. The chain uses TRBV7-2 and TRBJ1-2; 8 bases match TRBD1. The V gene end was trimmed by 4 bases and the J gene end by 8 bases; junction bases not matched to a gene: 6. Germline CDR1 is SGHTA and CDR2 is FQGNSA. The CDR3 sequence is 13 residues long. The CDR3 bases are TGTGCCAGCAGCTCACGGACAGGGAACGGCTACACCTTC. It translates to CASSSRTGNGYTF.

The rearrangement links TRBV5-1 to TRBJ1-6, with a weak D call TRBD1 (6 bases). This CDR3 region has 15 residues. V shed 6 bases and J shed 4 bases, with 14 bases lying between them. Germline V CDR1 and CDR2: SGHRS, YFSETQ. The CDR3 is CASNEQGPYNSPLHF. CDR3 sequence (DNA): TGCGCCAGCAACGAACAGGGACCTTATAATTCACCCCTCCACTTT.

In this sample, this clone turned up a few times. The chain joins TRBV3-1 (or the pseudogene TRBV3-2) to TRBJ1-3; D is undetermined. CDR1 and CDR2 (germline): LGHDT, YNNKEL (reference sequence). Deletions cut 1 base from V and 0 bases from J, with 22 bases between. The CDR3 covers 20 residues. CDR3 bases: TGTGCCAGCAGCCAAGTCGTAACAGTTTTGGTCGGTAGCTCTGGAAACACCATATATTTT. Translation: CASSQVVTVLVGSSGNTIYF.